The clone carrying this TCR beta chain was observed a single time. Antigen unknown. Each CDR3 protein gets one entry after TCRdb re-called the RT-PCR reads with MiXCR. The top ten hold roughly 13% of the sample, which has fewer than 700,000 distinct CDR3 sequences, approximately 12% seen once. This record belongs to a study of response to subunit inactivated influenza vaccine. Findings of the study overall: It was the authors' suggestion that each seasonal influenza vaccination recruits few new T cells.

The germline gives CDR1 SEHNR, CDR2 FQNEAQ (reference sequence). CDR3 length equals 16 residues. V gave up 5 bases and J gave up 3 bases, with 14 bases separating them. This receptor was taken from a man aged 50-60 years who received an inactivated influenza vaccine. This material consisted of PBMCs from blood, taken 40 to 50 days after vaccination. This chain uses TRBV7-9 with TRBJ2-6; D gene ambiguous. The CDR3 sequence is CASSLRVLSGANVLTF. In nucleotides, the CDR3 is TGTGCCAGCAGCCTCCGGGTGCTAAGTGGGGCCAACGTCCTGACTTTC.